The 2 T cell receptor beta chains in this list originate from one sample, sequenced in a study of blood T cell repertoires in COVID-19. Only in-frame clones appear in the TCRdb table, and some are missing; sequencing was by immunoSEQ multiplex PCR. The sample yields roughly 170,000 clones, 65% to 85% seen once. The sequencing input was PBMCs or T cells enriched from blood (not recorded which). These receptors came from a middle-aged woman with acute COVID-19.

J is TRBJ1-5 and V is TRBV7-8; maybe TRBD1 (5 bases). The CDR3 runs to 14 residues. Germline lookup yields CDR1 SGHVS and CDR2 FQNEAQ. Trimming shortened V by 4 bases and J by 3 bases, and 10 bases separated the two germline ends. In DNA form, the CDR3 reads TGTGCCAGCAGCTGGGGGGATCCCAATCAGCCCCAGCATTTT. This codes for CASSWGDPNQPQHF.

The table lists this clone with a few counts. This chain uses TRBV30 with TRBJ1-2; D is unclear. The CDR3 extends over 12 amino acids. V was cut by 0 bases and J by 7 bases, with 9 bases left in between. Germline V gene lookup returns CDR1 GTSNPN and CDR2 SVGIG (reference sequence). The DNA of the CDR3 is TGTGCCTGGAGTGTGGGAGCGTTTGGCTACACCTTC. Its translation: CAWSVGAFGYTF.